The clone carrying this T cell receptor beta chain was seen only a few times. This sample was included in a study of T cells in Graves' hyperthyroidism and ophthalmopathy. In the study overall: Peripheral blood specimens were obtained at initial diagnosis, prior to any treatment.

V was pared by 5 bases and J by 0 bases, with 8 bases between. In germline, CDR1 is SEHNR, CDR2 FQNEAQ (reference sequence). CDR3 length: 13 amino acids. Amplification of TCR beta CDR3 regions was performed using RNA transcripts as template. With the HTBI primer set, the TCR CDR3 went through a first round of RT-PCR. TCRdb reprocessed the multiplex PCR reads with MiXCR, giving one entry per CDR3 protein. This sample has 730,000 or so distinct CDR3 sequences, with roughly a sixth found just once. The diagnoses drew upon clinical symptoms, serum thyroxine and TRAb, thyroid ultrasound and orbital computed tomography.

This receptor was obtained from a woman aged 45 to 65 with Graves' hyperthyroidism that later progressed to Graves' ophthalmopathy. J is TRBJ2-7 and V is TRBV7-9; D unclear. Sequenced: blood. The CDR3 DNA reads as TGTGCCAGCAGCCCGAGGAACTCCTACGAGCAGTACTTC. Its translation is CASSPRNSYEQYF. Drawing the rest from reference TRBV7-9 and TRBJ2-7, the complete variable domain is DTGVSQNPRHKITKRGQNVTFRCDPISEHNRLYWYRQTLGQGPEFLTYFQNEAQLEKSRLLSDRFSAERPKGSFSTLEIQRTEQGDSAMYLCASSPRNSYEQYFGPGTRLTVT.